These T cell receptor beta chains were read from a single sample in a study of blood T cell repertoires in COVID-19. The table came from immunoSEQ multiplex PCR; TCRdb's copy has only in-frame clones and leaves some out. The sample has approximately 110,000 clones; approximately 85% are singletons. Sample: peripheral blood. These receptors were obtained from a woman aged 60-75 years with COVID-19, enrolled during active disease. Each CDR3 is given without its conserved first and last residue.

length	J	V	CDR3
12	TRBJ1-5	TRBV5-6	ASSLGRVAQPQH
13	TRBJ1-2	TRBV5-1	ASSLAPTGDYGYT
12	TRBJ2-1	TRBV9	ASSLGTSVDEQF
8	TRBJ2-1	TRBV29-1	SDSNNEQF
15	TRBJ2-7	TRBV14	ASSQDSPRTPSYEQY
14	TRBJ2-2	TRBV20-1	SASLLTRDTTGELF
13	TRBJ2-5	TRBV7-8	ASSSRRGSKETQY
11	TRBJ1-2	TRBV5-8	ASSPWGDYGYT
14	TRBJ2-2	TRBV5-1	ASSPGTSGGLGELF
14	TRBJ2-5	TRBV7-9	ASSLPLAGARETQY
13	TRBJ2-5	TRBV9	ASSPRAGGGETQY
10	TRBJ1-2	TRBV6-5	ASSAIDYGYT
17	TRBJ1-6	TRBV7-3	ASSLKSLLGTGTGSPLH
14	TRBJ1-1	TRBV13	ASSAYTQDMNTEAF
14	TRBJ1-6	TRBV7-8	ASSLGRGSYNSPLH
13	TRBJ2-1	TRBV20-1	SASPGTSGGVRQF
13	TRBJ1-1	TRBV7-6	ASSSNRGGNTEAF
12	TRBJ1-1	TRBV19	ATSLGRRNTEAF
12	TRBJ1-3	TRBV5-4	ASSLARSGNTIY
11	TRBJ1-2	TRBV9	ASSVAPGAGYT
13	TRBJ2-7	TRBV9	ASSVDLGHGYEQY
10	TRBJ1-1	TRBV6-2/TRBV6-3	ASSFALTEAF
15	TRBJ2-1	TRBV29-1	SVEDPGLAGDYNEQF
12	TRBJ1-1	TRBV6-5	ASSTQGAWTEAF
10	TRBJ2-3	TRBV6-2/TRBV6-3	ASSRDSITQY
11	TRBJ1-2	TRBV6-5	ASGANSGQYYT
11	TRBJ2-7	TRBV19	ASSRDRSYEQY
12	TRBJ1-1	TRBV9	ASSEYPSVTEAF
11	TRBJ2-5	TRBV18	ASSSRTGETQY
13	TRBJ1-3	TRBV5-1	ASSLKGTGENTIY
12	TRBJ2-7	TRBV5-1	ASSRGQATYEQY
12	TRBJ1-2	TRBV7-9	ASSPWTGNYGYT
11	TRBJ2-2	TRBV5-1	ASSLSDRGRLF
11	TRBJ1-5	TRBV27	ASSSQSAQPQH
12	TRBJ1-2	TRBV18	ASSPGTGGYGYT
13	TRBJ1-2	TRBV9	ASSVALSGNYGYT
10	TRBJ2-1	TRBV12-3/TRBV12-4	ASGRGGDEQF
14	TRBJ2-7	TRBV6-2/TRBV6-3	ASSYSLDRAIYEQY
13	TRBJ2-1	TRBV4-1	ASSQVTYRLNEQF
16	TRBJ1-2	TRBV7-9	ASSFVTITGRTVHGYT
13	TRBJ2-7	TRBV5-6	ASSFQGLGAREQY
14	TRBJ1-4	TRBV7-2	ASSQTGQGAGEKLF
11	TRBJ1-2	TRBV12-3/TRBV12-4	ASTPSGVGGYT
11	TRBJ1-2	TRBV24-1	ATSFGTDYGYT
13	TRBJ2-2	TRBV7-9	ASSLDGTGTGELF
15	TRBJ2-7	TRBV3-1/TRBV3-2	ASSQVERAGDLYEQY
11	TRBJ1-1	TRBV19	ASKGIGGTEAF
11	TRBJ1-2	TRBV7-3	ASSITGRSGYT
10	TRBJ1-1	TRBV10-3	AISSGENEAF